These T cell receptor beta chains were read from a single sample in a study of blood T cells in healthy people across ages. One entry per CDR3 protein results from TCRdb running MiXCR on the 5' RACE reads. Seen here are about 1.4 million distinct CDR3 sequences, almost 60% observed once, and the top ten hold more than 6%. The specimen sequenced was blood. The origin of the receptors is a man younger than 35 in good health. The CDR3 runs from the conserved cysteine through the conserved F or W. Fields, in order: V gene, J gene, clone size, D gene, CDR3 protein, CDR3 DNA. The D gene is left open where the match is weak. Expanded clones are given a class, and other clones once, few, many or no size at all.

V gene: TRBV4-2; J gene: TRBJ2-1; clone size: NA; D gene: TRBD2; CDR3 protein: CASSQLAGLSTYNEQFF; CDR3 DNA: TGTGCCAGCAGCCAACTAGCGGGTTTGTCGACCTACAATGAGCAGTTCTTC
V gene: TRBV28; J gene: TRBJ2-5; clone size: NA; D gene: TRBD1; CDR3 protein: CASSQATGGKYF; CDR3 DNA: TGTGCCAGCAGTCAAGCCACAGGGGGAAAGTACTTC
V gene: TRBV9; J gene: TRBJ2-7; clone size: NA; D gene: TRBD1; CDR3 protein: CASSTQTGFFYEQYF; CDR3 DNA: TGTGCCAGCAGCACCCAGACAGGGTTCTTCTACGAGCAGTACTTC
V gene: TRBV10-3; J gene: TRBJ2-2; clone size: once; D gene: TRBD1; CDR3 protein: CAISASPGTENTGELFF; CDR3 DNA: TGTGCCATCAGTGCCTCGCCCGGGACAGAGAACACCGGGGAGCTGTTTTTT
V gene: TRBV27; J gene: TRBJ2-7; clone size: few; D gene: NA; CDR3 protein: CASSTSVGTFVYEQYF; CDR3 DNA: TGTGCCAGCAGCACATCGGTAGGGACTTTTGTCTACGAGCAGTACTTC
V gene: TRBV6-5; J gene: TRBJ2-5; clone size: NA; D gene: TRBD1; CDR3 protein: CASSDRGWQETQYF; CDR3 DNA: TGTGCCAGCAGCGACAGGGGTTGGCAAGAGACCCAGTACTTC
V gene: TRBV5-6; J gene: TRBJ2-7; clone size: NA; D gene: NA; CDR3 protein: CASSLNRGLEQYF; CDR3 DNA: TGTGCCAGCAGCTTGAACAGAGGCCTCGAGCAGTACTTC
V gene: TRBV7-2; J gene: TRBJ1-6; clone size: few; D gene: NA; CDR3 protein: CASSLVGGRDSPLHF; CDR3 DNA: TGTGCCAGCAGCTTAGTCGGGGGGAGGGATTCACCCCTCCACTTT
V gene: TRBV6-2/TRBV6-3; J gene: TRBJ1-5; clone size: NA; D gene: NA; CDR3 protein: CASSYWSGPFSNQPQHF; CDR3 DNA: TGTGCCAGCAGTTACTGGTCAGGCCCTTTTAGCAATCAGCCCCAGCATTTT
V gene: TRBV12-3/TRBV12-4; J gene: TRBJ2-5; clone size: NA; D gene: NA; CDR3 protein: CASSLEGAKTQYF; CDR3 DNA: TGTGCCAGCAGTTTAGAGGGAGCGAAGACCCAGTACTTC
V gene: TRBV25-1; J gene: TRBJ2-3; clone size: NA; D gene: TRBD1; CDR3 protein: CASGDPTGPDTQYF; CDR3 DNA: TGTGCCAGCGGGGACCCGACAGGGCCAGATACGCAGTATTTT
V gene: TRBV4-2; J gene: TRBJ2-3; clone size: NA; D gene: NA; CDR3 protein: CASSHPGHGDTQYF; CDR3 DNA: TGTGCCAGCAGCCACCCGGGACATGGAGATACGCAGTATTTT
V gene: TRBV28; J gene: TRBJ2-7; clone size: few; D gene: TRBD1; CDR3 protein: CASKDRATNEQYF; CDR3 DNA: TGTGCCAGCAAGGACAGGGCGACAAACGAGCAGTACTTC
V gene: TRBV3-1; J gene: TRBJ2-7; clone size: NA; D gene: TRBD1; CDR3 protein: CASSQPGTGPYEQYF; CDR3 DNA: TGTGCCAGCAGCCAGCCCGGGACAGGGCCTTATGAGCAGTACTTC
V gene: TRBV18; J gene: TRBJ2-4; clone size: NA; D gene: TRBD2; CDR3 protein: CASSPTTRGDIQYF; CDR3 DNA: TGTGCCAGCTCGCCTACCACTCGGGGGGACATTCAGTACTTC
V gene: TRBV6-6; J gene: TRBJ2-2; clone size: NA; D gene: NA; CDR3 protein: CASNLGGNTGELFF; CDR3 DNA: TGTGCCAGCAACCTAGGGGGTAACACCGGGGAGCTGTTTTTT
V gene: TRBV2; J gene: TRBJ2-5; clone size: few; D gene: NA; CDR3 protein: CASTKEASAAETQYF; CDR3 DNA: TGTGCCAGCACAAAGGAGGCTAGCGCGGCGGAGACCCAGTACTTC
V gene: TRBV2; J gene: TRBJ2-3; clone size: few; D gene: NA; CDR3 protein: CASSGRGQVTDTQYF; CDR3 DNA: TGTGCCAGCAGTGGACGCGGCCAGGTAACAGATACGCAGTATTTT
V gene: TRBV11-2; J gene: TRBJ1-3; clone size: NA; D gene: NA; CDR3 protein: CASSQSVSGNTIYF; CDR3 DNA: TGTGCCAGCAGCCAATCCGTCTCTGGAAACACCATATATTTT
V gene: TRBV29-1; J gene: TRBJ2-7; clone size: NA; D gene: NA; CDR3 protein: CSFDPISDFLYNEQYF; CDR3 DNA: TGCAGCTTCGACCCCATATCTGACTTCTTATACAATGAGCAGTACTTC
V gene: TRBV7-9; J gene: TRBJ1-4; clone size: NA; D gene: NA; CDR3 protein: CASSSAEDNEKLFF; CDR3 DNA: TGCGCCAGCAGCTCTGCGGAGGATAATGAAAAACTGTTTTTT
V gene: TRBV5-1; J gene: TRBJ2-7; clone size: NA; D gene: NA; CDR3 protein: CAGSLVGARPDEQYF; CDR3 DNA: TGCGCCGGCAGCTTGGTGGGGGCGAGGCCCGACGAGCAGTACTTC
V gene: TRBV7-8; J gene: TRBJ1-1; clone size: NA; D gene: NA; CDR3 protein: CASSLDRTAYAEAFF; CDR3 DNA: TGTGCCAGCAGCTTGGACAGAACAGCATACGCTGAAGCTTTCTTT
V gene: TRBV4-2; J gene: TRBJ2-7; clone size: NA; D gene: NA; CDR3 protein: CASSPPGSGSYEQYF; CDR3 DNA: TGTGCCAGCAGCCCCCCAGGGAGCGGCTCCTACGAGCAGTACTTC
V gene: TRBV6-1; J gene: TRBJ2-1; clone size: few; D gene: TRBD2; CDR3 protein: CASSDLSSGTYNEQFF; CDR3 DNA: TGTGCCAGCAGTGATCTATCGAGCGGGACCTACAATGAGCAGTTCTTC
V gene: TRBV12-3/TRBV12-4; J gene: TRBJ2-4; clone size: NA; D gene: TRBD2; CDR3 protein: CATQGGDADIQYF; CDR3 DNA: TGTGCCACTCAGGGAGGGGATGCGGACATTCAGTACTTC
V gene: TRBV6-5; J gene: TRBJ2-1; clone size: few; D gene: TRBD1; CDR3 protein: CASSRQGIYNEQFF; CDR3 DNA: TGTGCCAGCAGCAGACAGGGTATCTACAATGAGCAGTTCTTC
V gene: TRBV29-1; J gene: TRBJ2-7; clone size: few; D gene: NA; CDR3 protein: CSAQGNEQYF; CDR3 DNA: TGCAGCGCCCAGGGGAACGAGCAGTACTTC
V gene: TRBV10-2; J gene: TRBJ2-4; clone size: few; D gene: TRBD1; CDR3 protein: CASSEPGQGPKYF; CDR3 DNA: TGCGCCAGCAGTGAGCCGGGACAGGGTCCAAAGTACTTC
V gene: TRBV12-3/TRBV12-4; J gene: TRBJ2-2; clone size: NA; D gene: TRBD1; CDR3 protein: CASSSPGQGAKGELFF; CDR3 DNA: TGTGCCAGCAGTTCCCCGGGACAGGGGGCAAAAGGGGAGCTGTTTTTT
V gene: TRBV20-1; J gene: TRBJ1-2; clone size: NA; D gene: NA; CDR3 protein: CSARDWSQIANYGYTF; CDR3 DNA: TGCAGTGCTAGAGATTGGTCACAGATTGCTAACTATGGCTACACCTTC
V gene: TRBV20-1; J gene: TRBJ1-4; clone size: NA; D gene: NA; CDR3 protein: CSAIPPGAGEKLFF; CDR3 DNA: TGCAGTGCTATCCCCCCGGGGGCAGGTGAAAAACTGTTTTTT
V gene: TRBV5-6; J gene: TRBJ1-2; clone size: few; D gene: NA; CDR3 protein: CASSLPGQPHGYTF; CDR3 DNA: TGTGCCAGCAGCTTGCCGGGACAACCGCATGGCTACACCTTC
V gene: TRBV27; J gene: TRBJ2-3; clone size: NA; D gene: NA; CDR3 protein: CASSPWGTLSTDTQYF; CDR3 DNA: TGTGCCAGCAGCCCTTGGGGGACTCTTAGCACAGATACGCAGTATTTT
V gene: TRBV7-2; J gene: TRBJ2-1; clone size: NA; D gene: NA; CDR3 protein: CASSLTGYNYNEQFF; CDR3 DNA: TGTGCCAGCAGCCTAACAGGCTACAATTACAATGAGCAGTTCTTC
V gene: TRBV25-1; J gene: TRBJ2-2; clone size: NA; D gene: NA; CDR3 protein: CASSARQLRGTGELFF; CDR3 DNA: TGTGCCAGCAGTGCCCGACAGCTAAGGGGGACCGGGGAGCTGTTTTTT
V gene: TRBV20-1; J gene: TRBJ2-5; clone size: medium-sized; D gene: TRBD2; CDR3 protein: CSAKPFHAGDQETQYF; CDR3 DNA: TGCAGTGCTAAACCGTTTCATGCGGGGGACCAAGAGACCCAGTACTTC
V gene: TRBV29-1; J gene: TRBJ1-1; clone size: NA; D gene: NA; CDR3 protein: CSVEALGRGTEAFF; CDR3 DNA: TGCAGCGTTGAAGCTCTAGGGAGGGGCACTGAAGCTTTCTTT
V gene: TRBV7-2; J gene: TRBJ1-4; clone size: NA; D gene: NA; CDR3 protein: CASSLVYGEKLFF; CDR3 DNA: TGTGCCAGCAGCTTAGTCTACGGGGAAAAACTGTTTTTT
V gene: TRBV20-1; J gene: TRBJ2-7; clone size: NA; D gene: NA; CDR3 protein: CSAEWGWAGSYEQYF; CDR3 DNA: TGCAGTGCCGAGTGGGGGTGGGCCGGGTCCTACGAGCAGTACTTC
V gene: TRBV19; J gene: TRBJ2-1; clone size: NA; D gene: NA; CDR3 protein: CASSMGLQGGLSSYNEQFF; CDR3 DNA: TGTGCCAGTAGTATGGGGCTGCAGGGGGGGCTGAGCTCCTACAATGAGCAGTTCTTC
V gene: TRBV5-1; J gene: TRBJ2-5; clone size: few; D gene: TRBD2; CDR3 protein: CASCPGLADFQETQYF; CDR3 DNA: TGCGCCAGCTGTCCGGGACTAGCGGATTTCCAAGAGACCCAGTACTTC
V gene: TRBV4-3; J gene: TRBJ2-1; clone size: NA; D gene: NA; CDR3 protein: CASSREAIGNLQGEQFF; CDR3 DNA: TGCGCCAGCAGCCGGGAGGCAATTGGGAATTTGCAGGGTGAGCAGTTCTTC
V gene: TRBV18; J gene: TRBJ2-7; clone size: few; D gene: NA; CDR3 protein: CASSATGGREQYF; CDR3 DNA: TGTGCCAGCTCAGCCACCGGGGGCCGTGAGCAGTACTTC
V gene: TRBV4-1; J gene: TRBJ2-1; clone size: NA; D gene: NA; CDR3 protein: CASSPGGNSGAGGGMSSYNEQFF; CDR3 DNA: TGCGCCAGCAGCCCAGGGGGGAATTCGGGCGCGGGAGGTGGGATGAGCTCCTACAATGAGCAGTTCTTC
V gene: TRBV2; J gene: TRBJ1-1; clone size: NA; D gene: NA; CDR3 protein: CASSEALQAGEAFF; CDR3 DNA: TGTGCCAGCAGTGAAGCGCTTCAGGCGGGGGAAGCTTTCTTT